This TCR beta chain was identified during a study of CD8 T cells in ankylosing spondylitis. CDR3 length: 15 residues. V lost 5 bases and J 5 bases, leaving 18 bases between the germline ends. The germline V gene has CDR1 SEHNR and CDR2 FQNEAQ (reference sequence). TCRdb reprocessed the 5' RACE reads via MiXCR and lists one record per CDR3 protein. The top ten hold around 3.6% of the sample, which has fewer than 550,000 distinct CDR3 sequences, 5.3% seen once. Study results and limitations: Earlier authors reported some of these motif variants in reactive arthritis synovial fluid and blood. Significantly higher representation of disease-linked clones was reported for matched ankylosing spondylitis synovial fluid. The disease-linked clones had a CD8+ phenotype and low blood frequencies. Blood from ankylosing spondylitis patients appeared to carry a characteristic roughly 8-variant TCR beta motif.

This clonotype came up many times. Its antigen is currently unknown. The receptor was derived from a male donor with ankylosing spondylitis. V is TRBV7-9 and J is TRBJ2-5; D possibly corresponds to TRBD2 (6 bases). The specimen was blood, either unsorted or a sorted T cell fraction (not recorded which). The DNA for the CDR3 is TGTGCCAGCAGCGTCGGAGGGGCTGGTGGGGAGACCCAGTACTTC. It encodes CASSVGGAGGETQYF.